Listed below are T cell receptor beta chains from one sample, sequenced in a study of long-term antiretroviral therapy in people with HIV. The data were produced by immunoSEQ multiplex PCR, yet TCRdb's version contains in-frame clones alone and is incomplete. The data hold some 22,000 clones, with less than 85% observed a single time. Here the sequenced sample was unsorted PBMCs, taken at the start of antiretroviral therapy. The receptor source for this set is a man in his forties or fifties with HIV. The CDR3 runs from the conserved cysteine through the conserved F or W. D genes are given only for firm matches. Some rows mark clone size as missing; the rest say once, few, many or name a class of expanded clone.

J gene: TRBJ2-1
D gene: NA
CDR3 length: 15
clone size: few
V gene: TRBV5-1
CDR3 DNA: TGCGCCAGCAGCAGGGGTGAAAGGCCTAGAGGTGAGCAGTTCTTC
CDR3 protein: CASSRGERPRGEQFF

J gene: TRBJ1-2
D gene: NA
CDR3 length: 12
clone size: NA
V gene: TRBV7-9
CDR3 DNA: TGTGCCAGCAGCCCGAGGTCCGATGGCTACACCTTC
CDR3 protein: CASSPRSDGYTF

J gene: TRBJ1-2
D gene: TRBD1
CDR3 length: 14
clone size: once
V gene: TRBV6-5
CDR3 DNA: TGTGCCAGCAGATCACAGGGGGCAAGCTATGGCTACACCTTC
CDR3 protein: CASRSQGASYGYTF

J gene: TRBJ2-2
D gene: NA
CDR3 length: 13
clone size: few
V gene: TRBV11-2
CDR3 DNA: TGTGCCAGCAGCCCAGGGGATTCCGGGGAGCTGTTTTTT
CDR3 protein: CASSPGDSGELFF

J gene: TRBJ2-1
D gene: NA
CDR3 length: 15
clone size: NA
V gene: TRBV7-3
CDR3 DNA: TGTGCCAGCAGCTTAACTGTGGGGGGCTACAATGAGCAGTTCTTC
CDR3 protein: CASSLTVGGYNEQFF

J gene: TRBJ2-7
D gene: TRBD1
CDR3 length: 16
clone size: NA
V gene: TRBV7-2
CDR3 DNA: TGTGCCAGCAGCTTAGCGCGGTTAGGGACAGGTTGGGAGCAGTACTTC
CDR3 protein: CASSLARLGTGWEQYF

J gene: TRBJ2-7
D gene: TRBD1
CDR3 length: 14
clone size: NA
V gene: TRBV6-5
CDR3 DNA: TGTGCCAGCAGGCCGGGACAGGGGGTGAGGGAGCAGTACTTC
CDR3 protein: CASRPGQGVREQYF

J gene: TRBJ2-1
D gene: NA
CDR3 length: 15
clone size: NA
V gene: TRBV28
CDR3 DNA: TGTGCCAGCAGCCTTCGGTTGCGGTCCTACAATGAGCAGTTCTTC
CDR3 protein: CASSLRLRSYNEQFF

J gene: TRBJ2-3
D gene: TRBD2
CDR3 length: 16
clone size: NA
V gene: TRBV4-3
CDR3 DNA: TGCGCCAGCAGCCAAGATCCCAGCGGGGGTAGTAATACGCAGTATTTT
CDR3 protein: CASSQDPSGGSNTQYF

J gene: TRBJ2-2
D gene: NA
CDR3 length: 15
clone size: NA
V gene: TRBV5-6
CDR3 DNA: TGTGCCAGCAGCTTGTTCCGGGGGAACACCGGGGAGCTGTTTTTT
CDR3 protein: CASSLFRGNTGELFF

J gene: TRBJ1-2
D gene: NA
CDR3 length: 15
clone size: NA
V gene: TRBV6-5
CDR3 DNA: TGTGCCAGCAGTTACTCCAGGTTGGGGGGCGGTGGCTACACCTTC
CDR3 protein: CASSYSRLGGGGYTF

J gene: TRBJ1-1
D gene: NA
CDR3 length: 12
clone size: NA
V gene: TRBV29-1
CDR3 DNA: TGCAGCGTTGAATCCGCGAACACTGAAGCTTTCTTT
CDR3 protein: CSVESANTEAFF

J gene: TRBJ2-3
D gene: TRBD2
CDR3 length: 17
clone size: NA
V gene: TRBV5-6
CDR3 DNA: TGTGCCAGCAGCCAGGGACTAGCGGGAGTTTCCACAGATACGCAGTATTTT
CDR3 protein: CASSQGLAGVSTDTQYF

J gene: TRBJ2-1
D gene: NA
CDR3 length: 13
clone size: once
V gene: TRBV19
CDR3 DNA: TGTGCCAGTAGTATTCTCGGCGAGTCTGAGCAGTTCTTC
CDR3 protein: CASSILGESEQFF

J gene: TRBJ1-4
D gene: NA
CDR3 length: 15
clone size: NA
V gene: TRBV25-1
CDR3 DNA: TGTGCCAGCAGTGAAGTTAGACAGCTTAATGAAAAACTGTTTTTT
CDR3 protein: CASSEVRQLNEKLFF

J gene: TRBJ2-3
D gene: TRBD1
CDR3 length: 14
clone size: NA
V gene: TRBV29-1
CDR3 DNA: TGCAGCGCCAGGGGGCAAAGTAGCACAGATACGCAGTATTTT
CDR3 protein: CSARGQSSTDTQYF